This TCR beta chain comes out of a study of Ad26.COV2.S vaccination and SARS-CoV-2 variants. Findings and limits, study-wide: Comparability of non-spike TCR breadth was observed across vaccine and placebo recipients. Vaccine recipients showed a spike-specific TCR breadth that was higher than in placebo recipients.

The table came from immunoSEQ multiplex PCR; TCRdb's copy has only in-frame clones and leaves some out. Of 380,000 or so clones listed, around 89% were seen once; the top ten hold roughly 5%. Worth noting for this clone: The antigen is undetermined.

Germline V gene sequence: CDR1 SQVTM, CDR2 ANQGSEA. CDR3 length equals 15 residues. Trimming removed 6 bases from V and 6 bases from J; junction bases left unmatched: 13. Indicated treatment: roughly 20 received Ad26.COV2.S at low or high dose, single or two shots; roughly five received placebo; per-sample allocation not given. Sample collection was performed on day 63 after the first vaccine or placebo injection. In the vaccine, an Ad26 vector expressed the SARS-CoV-2 spike of the Wuhan strain. The chain links TRBV29-1 to TRBJ2-2, with 7 bases lining up with TRBD2. Material: peripheral blood, obtained in a trial of Ad26.COV2.S vaccine versus placebo. This clonotype was obtained from a person between 18 and 60 years old who received the Ad26.COV2.S COVID-19 vaccine or a placebo. DNA of the CDR3: TGCAGCGTCGAACGGGCGGGAGAGAGATCCGGGGAGCTGTTTTTT. This encodes CSVERAGERSGELFF.